This T cell receptor (beta chain) was retrieved from a study of T cell responses to AZD1222 COVID-19 vaccine. Using immunoSEQ multiplex PCR, the repertoire was profiled, and TCRdb retains in-frame clones only, with some absent. Here the sample spans about 120,000 clones, 80% to 90% being singletons. The germline V gene has CDR1 SGHVT and CDR2 SQSDAQ. The CDR3 is 18 amino acids. The junction had 8 bases not matched to a gene; V was cut back by 4 bases and J by 2 bases. The gene calls are TRBV7-4 and TRBJ2-1, with 13 bases lining up with TRBD2. The TCR originated in an adult in good health. This specimen consisted of peripheral blood, obtained on day 0 of AZD1222 vaccination. CDR3 nucleotide sequence: TGTGCCAGCAGCTCCCCTTTCGGACTAGCGGGAGCCTACAATGAGCAGTTCTTC. It is translated as CASSSPFGLAGAYNEQFF. Based on the CDR3 plus reference TRBV7-4 and TRBJ2-1, the full variable domain is GAGVSQSPRYKVAKRGRDVALRCDSISGHVTLYWYRQTLGQGSEVLTYSQSDAQRDKSGRPSGRFSAERPERSVSTLKIQRTEQGDSAVYLCASSSPFGLAGAYNEQFFGPGTRLTVL.